Included here is one T cell receptor beta chain sequence, with context. It lacks a known antigen. Base qualities are not at hand, and no much larger clone is one base apart. This specimen comes from a study of radiation and T cells in renal cell carcinoma (dated by TCRdb to between 2020 and 2021). At the level of the whole study: TCR beta sequencing covered some 55 samples in total, comprising approximately 26 tumors and approximately 27 peripheral blood samples. Across all 50 or so samples, 4,000,000 or so unique CDR3 nucleotide sequences encoding approximately 3,000,000 unique CDR3 amino acid sequences were identified. Findings and caveats that apply to the study as a whole: Effects of radiation dose or scheduling on the TCR repertoire could not be addressed with the single-armed trial design. Because only small tumor regions of approximately 1 g were available, intratumoral heterogeneity was not captured. Compared with control tumors, irradiated tumors had a greater number of dominant CDR3 motifs, and those motifs took up a bigger portion of the repertoire. Irradiated tumors showed higher TCR clonality than controls, with the top 100 clonotypes averaging around 54% of the repertoire versus roughly 40% in nephrectomy-only tumors.

The sample's time point, from its label and the paper: tumor resected at nephrectomy. The meaning of the sample's treatment or condition label: treatment-naive control, cytoreductive nephrectomy. The control tumors were taken from treatment-naive renal cell carcinoma patients who had cytoreductive nephrectomy with no earlier radiation. Every patient's renal cell carcinoma showed clear cell pathology. Control tumors used for TCR sequencing came from 4 females and under twelve males, resected 2011 to 2014, with median age 57 years (range about 35 to 90). The tumors were dissociated mechanically, digested with collagenase/hyaluronidase at 37 degrees C, processed in gentleMACS C tubes, and kept in liquid nitrogen. The QIAamp DNA Blood Mini Kit (Qiagen) was used to prepare genomic DNA for TCR sequencing. Only samples passing all quality control checks were included in the analyses. TCR beta libraries were generated from genomic DNA with the immunoSEQ kit, following the manufacturer's recommendations. Library preparation used a first multiplex PCR with proprietary primers, then a second PCR adding unique barcodes, with bead cleanups after each round. Each sample batch included a kit-provided positive control reaction and a negative control reaction. The final libraries were assessed on an Agilent 4200 TapeStation D1000 ScreenTape, pooled by volume, and quantified by qPCR. Sequencing was performed on an Illumina NextSeq500 with a MidOutput 150-cycle cartridge, and 156 Read1 and 15 Index1 cycles were run with kit custom primers. The pooled library was loaded at 1.0 pM, and about 20% PhiX control was spiked in. The published analysis was carried out like this. Vendor-processed data were analyzed in R, and a clonotype was defined as all T cells sharing the same CDR3 nucleotide sequence. In the clone abundance analyses, frequencies were normalized to the 10,000 most abundant clones in each sample. Public T cell clones, averaging fewer than five per sample, were removed before analysis. The dominant motif analysis was done with ImmunoMap using the PAM10 matrix, a gap penalty of 30, and a homology threshold of 0.3, and motifs with a cumulative frequency of at least 0.01 were considered dominant. TCRdb carries this immuneACCESS record with in-frame sequences only. Its versions omit some clonotypes, under half of them owing to an unresolved V gene in the studies checked, with the rest unexplained. The D gene and trimming were derived from the DNA, and the V and J assignments and clone size from that table. The sample table holds approximately 13,000 clones, of which approximately 52% were seen once. The top ten constitute roughly 13% of the sample.

Trimming accounts for 7 bases at V and 3 bases at J, while the number of junction bases matched to no gene is 13. The CDR3 goes from the cysteine to the phenylalanine over 16 residues. Only CDR3 DNA remains: 48 bases, in frame from the first base. The germline V gene (reference sequence) yields LNHDA for CDR1 and SQIVND for CDR2. This TCR derives from a man in his fifties or sixties with renal cell carcinoma. Here the chain combines TRBV19 and TRBJ2-3; TRBD1 agrees with 7 junctional bases. Here the sequenced sample was tumor tissue, taken from a patient whose treatment was nephrectomy without radiotherapy. The nucleotide sequence reads as follows: TGTGCCAGTAAACAGGGGCTGCAGGGGATGACAGATACGCAGTATTTT. The translation is CASKQGLQGMTDTQYF. Supplemented by the reference TRBV19 and TRBJ2-3 proteins around the CDR3, the complete variable domain is DGGITQSPKYLFRKEGQNVTLSCEQNLNHDAMYWYRQDPGQGLRLIYYSQIVNDFQKGDIAEGYSVSREKKESFPLTVTSAQKNPTAFYLCASKQGLQGMTDTQYFGPGTRLTVL.